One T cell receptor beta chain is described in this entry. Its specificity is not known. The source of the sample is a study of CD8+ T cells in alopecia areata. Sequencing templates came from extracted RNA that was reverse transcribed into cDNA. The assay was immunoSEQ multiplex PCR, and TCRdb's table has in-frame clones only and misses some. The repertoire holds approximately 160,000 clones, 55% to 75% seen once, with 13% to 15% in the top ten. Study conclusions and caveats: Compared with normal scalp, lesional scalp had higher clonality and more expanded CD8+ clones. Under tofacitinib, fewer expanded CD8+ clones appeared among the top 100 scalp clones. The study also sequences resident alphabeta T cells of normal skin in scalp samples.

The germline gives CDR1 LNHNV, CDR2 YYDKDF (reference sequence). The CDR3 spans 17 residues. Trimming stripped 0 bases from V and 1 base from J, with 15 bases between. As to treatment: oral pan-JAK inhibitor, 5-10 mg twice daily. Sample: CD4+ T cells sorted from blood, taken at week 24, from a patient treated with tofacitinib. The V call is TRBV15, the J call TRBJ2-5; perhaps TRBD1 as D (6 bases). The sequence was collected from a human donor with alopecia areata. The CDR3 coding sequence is TGTGCCACCAGCAGAGACGGACAGACAAGACCCCAAGAGACCCAGTACTTC. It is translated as CATSRDGQTRPQETQYF.